The source of this T cell receptor beta chain is a study of cytomegalovirus exposure and HLA in healthy donors (dated by TCRdb to about 2017). Looking at the study overall: An earlier analysis of several hundred of the donors reported about 280 Gb of sequence data and about 120 million unique TCR beta sequences obtained from roughly 180 million T cells. Roughly 300 gigabases of sequencing data and around 87 million unique TCR sequences were included in an early release covering roughly 600 HLA-typed donors. Among the 398 genotyped donors, more than 70% belonged to the genetic ancestry cluster associated with self-reported Caucasian donors. The study aimed to test whether cataloging public T cell receptors could reveal signatures of past pathogen exposure. The study used immunosequencing to profile the T cell repertoires of approximately 630 subjects and linked those repertoires to cytomegalovirus serostatus. Along with the approximately 620-subject first cohort, a separate validation cohort of about 110 different subjects was used. High-throughput TCR immunosequencing, statistical association of individual TCRs with disease status, and machine learning were combined to predict cytomegalovirus infection status. In a later analysis, previously published TCR beta repertoires from 666 donors were re-analyzed and high-resolution HLA genotyping was added so that TCR occurrence patterns could be studied. In the later analysis, no new phenotypic data were used to find candidate immune exposures; instead, reliance was placed on TCR beta sequences and their occurrence across donors. To decide whether each TCR beta V gene segment behaved as functional or pseudogenic, an earlier analysis of approximately 620 of the donors relied on high-throughput TCR beta sequencing. Donor age, sex, ethnicity and CMV serostatus were compiled together with the repertoire data. Genome-wide SNP genotypes for about 55% of the roughly 670 donors were used in a later genetic analysis, which treated that subset as a discovery cohort. Every repertoire in the discovery cohort had been generated on one and the same sequencing platform. HLA typing covered class I and class II loci at four-digit resolution. Typing coverage varied by locus: roughly 629-630 donors for A, B, C, DRB1 and DQB1; approximately 560 for DQA1; about 570 for DPA1; fewer than 480 for DPB1. Because of strong linkage in the cohort, five DR-DQ haplotypes were treated as single units for association and clustering. Across about 370 genotyped donors of the cohort, an average of approximately 200,000 unique TCR beta nucleotide sequences per donor were sequenced, and 15% to 20% of those sequences were non-productive.

Results and caveats for the whole study, not just this receptor: Some IMGT-functional V segments, including TRBV6-2 and TRBV6-3, could not be told apart with the 87-base-pair reads, so those segments were excluded. Only TCR beta chains were sequenced in this cohort, and the absence of alpha or paired-chain data limited detectable features. Linkage disequilibrium might explain the correlated functional status among segregating V segments, but an unknown experimental factor could not be ruled out. According to the authors, the approach could potentially be generalized to other disease states and immunological phenotypes. Across donors, most TCR sequences were observed very rarely, whereas some public TCRs were present in many individuals. A later analysis associated about 16,000 TCR beta sequences with specific HLA alleles at a false discovery rate of 0.05. For the cohort, immune exposure information was limited to CMV serostatus. An earlier analysis of approximately 600 of the donors showed that most TCR beta V segments appeared in productive rearrangements either about 90% or about 30% of the time, which broadly matched IMGT annotations. In a later analysis, several top co-occurrence clusters were reported to appear linked to parvovirus B19, influenza, CMV and Epstein-Barr virus. A further reported finding was that TCR beta sequences accurately predicted the HLA-A and HLA-B alleles for most subjects in the first cohort. Compared with the approximately 670-donor mean, donors in an Asian-associated ancestry cluster had fewer N-insertions in productive TCRs, according to a later genetic analysis. Strong co-occurrence of HLA alleles, especially DR and DQ, made assigning TCR associations to individual alleles difficult. A later analysis found that HLA-associated TCR beta chains were more clonally expanded and had lower generation probabilities than equally common non-associated chains. The presence/absence analyses assumed that sequencing depth was roughly uniform across donors, and that assumption may not be true. Because HLA typing was unavailable for some donors at each locus, only the typed subset was used in association tests. In a later analysis, the rate of TCR association differed among HLA loci, with DRB1 alleles having the most associated TCRs and HLA-C alleles having the fewest. According to a later analysis, most CMV-associated TCR beta chains appeared to be HLA-restricted, and the HLA associations seemed to be driven largely by CMV exposure. In a later genetic analysis, a missense DCLRE1C variant was associated with V-gene and J-gene trimming of TCR beta chains, and the association was replicated in an independent cohort. The classifier was reported to diagnose cytomegalovirus status with high specificity and sensitivity in both the original cohort and the validation cohort. The study listed 150 to 200 TCR beta chains as associated with cytomegalovirus. Fewer than 20 rarely observed V segments, including chromosome 9 orphons, were excluded from the earlier analysis of approximately 600 of the donors because counts were too low. The sequencing pipeline was judged likely to have produced a cluster of highly shared sequence variants as a technical artifact. A few of the identified cytomegalovirus-associated TCR beta chains were confirmed in vitro to be specific for cytomegalovirus antigens.

About this clone: Its antigen specificity is not known. Base qualities are not at hand, and no much larger clone is one base apart.

In total, approximately 700 healthy bone marrow donors made up the cohort. All cohort members were sampled while nominally healthy, although unrecorded immune exposures were likely present. The donor was CMV seropositive and belonged to the group of 270 or so seropositive cohort members. A peripheral blood sample was collected from each donor, and TCR beta sequencing was performed on peripheral blood mononuclear cells. Genomic DNA was extracted from the blood cell samples with the Qiagen DNeasy Blood Extraction Kit. The library was made by the immunoSEQ multiplex PCR assay. The multiplex PCR relied on a mix of 60 forward primers for TCR Vbeta segments and 13 reverse primers for TCR Jbeta segments. A multiplex PCR assay on genomic DNA amplified the CDR3 region of rearranged TCR beta genes. The Illumina HiSeq System was used to sequence the amplified TCR beta libraries as 87-base-pair reads. Regarding the original processing steps: Across the 670 or so repertoires, a later analysis counted around 80 million unique TCR beta chains, roughly 11 million of which were shared by at least two donors. Raw reads were error-corrected and collapsed into unique sequences with a nearest-neighbor algorithm that merged closely related sequences to remove PCR and sequencing errors. To assign V, D and J gene segments, CDR3 sequences were aligned to IMGT reference sequences. For a sequence to be retained, a match of at least six nucleotides was required to both a V gene segment and a J gene segment. A rearrangement was called productive if the CDR3 had no stop codons and remained in frame with V and J, and every other rearrangement was called non-productive. CDR3 was defined according to IMGT convention as the region running from the second conserved V-encoded cysteine to the conserved J-encoded phenylalanine. Sequences without an unambiguous match to a single V gene segment were excluded from the earlier analysis of several hundred of the donors. In an earlier analysis of 587 of the donors, V segments were called functional above 56.7% productive rearrangements and were called segregating when the between-donor standard deviation exceeded 5%. A statistical classification framework was built for diagnosing cytomegalovirus status from the catalog of TCR beta chain sequences. V and J gene assignment, in a later analysis, came from comparing TCR nucleotide sequences with IMGT/GENE-DB human TR gene sequences. In a later analysis, CDR3 sequences and most-parsimonious VDJ recombination scenarios were assigned using the TCRdist pipeline. In a later analysis, each TCR beta chain was defined by its CDR3 amino acid sequence together with its V-gene family, and reads without a unique V-gene family were excluded. To address suspected cross-contamination and a sequencing artifact, a later analysis removed 550 to 750 highly shared, low-generation-probability nucleotide sequences. For each public chain, a later analysis derived a clonal expansion index from normalized ranks of inferred template counts within each repertoire. In a later analysis, generation probabilities were computed with a VDJ recombination model fitted to out-of-frame rearrangements, and the resulting probabilities were checked against IGoR. In a later analysis, hypergeometric tests were used to score TCR-TCR, TCR-HLA and TCR-CMV co-occurrence, with a repertoire-size bias correction applied to TCR pairs. To estimate false discovery rates, a later analysis permuted the HLA or CMV assignments 20 times. In a later analysis, co-occurring TCRs were grouped using DBSCAN, and TCRdist sequence similarity was added for clustering within HLA-allele-positive subsets. Repertoires with fewer than 30,000 or more than 120,000 public chains were left out of co-occurrence clustering, as were roughly five repertoires with anomalous nucleotide sharing. TCRdb holds this immuneACCESS table with in-frame rearrangements only. Some clones are missing; in checked studies, unresolved V genes explain under half, and the rest has no known cause. Clone size and the V and J calls come from that table; the DNA yielded D and trimming. The sample records fewer than 60,000 clones, roughly 80% of which are singletons. In total, the top ten clones hold 3.3% of the sample.

Trimming at the junction amounts to 2 bases on V and 0 bases on J, and the germline ends lie 8 bases apart. Reading from cysteine to phenylalanine, the CDR3 counts 15 amino acids. Only CDR3 DNA is held: 45 bases, read in frame from base 1. CDR1 WNHNN and CDR2 SYGVQD are derived from the germline V gene (reference sequence). The sequence joins TRBV10-1 to TRBJ2-1; possibly the D gene is TRBD1, per 6 matching bases. The receptor's source is a woman aged 40 to 55 in good health and CMV-seropositive. Sequencing was done on a sample of PBMCs. CDR3 reads: CASSETGSSYNEQFF. The nucleotide sequence reads as follows: TGCGCCAGCAGTGAGACAGGGAGCTCCTACAATGAGCAGTTCTTC.